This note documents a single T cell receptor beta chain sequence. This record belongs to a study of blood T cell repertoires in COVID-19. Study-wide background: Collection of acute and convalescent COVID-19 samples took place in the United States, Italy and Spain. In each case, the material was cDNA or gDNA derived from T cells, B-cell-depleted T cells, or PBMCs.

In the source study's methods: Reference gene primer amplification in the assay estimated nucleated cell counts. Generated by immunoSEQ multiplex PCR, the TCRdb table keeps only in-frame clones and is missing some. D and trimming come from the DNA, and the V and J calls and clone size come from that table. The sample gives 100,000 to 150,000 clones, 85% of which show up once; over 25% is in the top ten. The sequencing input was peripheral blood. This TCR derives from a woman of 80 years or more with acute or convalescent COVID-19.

The chain's CDR3 is CASSQLRMRSEAFF. The CDR3 DNA follows: TGTGCCAGCAGCCAGCTCAGGATGAGATCTGAAGCTTTCTTT. The chain combines TRBV3-1 (or the pseudogene TRBV3-2) with TRBJ1-1; D is undetermined. V dropped 3 bases and J dropped 6 bases, with 14 bases sitting between them. The CDR3 length is 14 residues. Germline lookup yields CDR1 LGHDT and CDR2 YNNKEL (reference sequence).